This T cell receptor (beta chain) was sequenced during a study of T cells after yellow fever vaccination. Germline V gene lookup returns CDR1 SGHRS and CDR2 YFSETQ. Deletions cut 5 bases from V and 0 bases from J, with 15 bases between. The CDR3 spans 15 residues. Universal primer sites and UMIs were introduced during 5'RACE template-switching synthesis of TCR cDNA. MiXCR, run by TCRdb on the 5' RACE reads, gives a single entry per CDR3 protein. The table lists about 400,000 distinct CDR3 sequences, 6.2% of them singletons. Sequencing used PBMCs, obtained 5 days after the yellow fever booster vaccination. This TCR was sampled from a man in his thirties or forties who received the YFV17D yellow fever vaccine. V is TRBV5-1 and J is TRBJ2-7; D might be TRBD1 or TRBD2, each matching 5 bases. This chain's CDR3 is CASSTRDGVSYEQYF. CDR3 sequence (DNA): TGCGCCAGCAGTACCCGGGACGGTGTCTCCTACGAGCAGTACTTC. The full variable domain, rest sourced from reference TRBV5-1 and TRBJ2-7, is KAGVTQTPRYLIKTRGQQVTLSCSPISGHRSVSWYQQTPGQGLQFLFEYFSETQRNKGNFPGRFSGRQFSNSRSEMNVSTLELGDSALYLCASSTRDGVSYEQYFGPGTRLTVT.